The clone carrying this T cell receptor beta chain was seen repeatedly, ten times or more. Original processing methods: Nucleated cell counts were estimated from reference gene primer amplification. Repertoires were generated with immunoSEQ multiplex PCR, while TCRdb's copy carries only in-frame clones and drops some. Clone size and the V and J calls come from that table; the DNA yielded D and trimming. In the table there are tens of thousands of clones, about 85% of which are singletons. This entry is derived from a study of blood T cell repertoires in COVID-19. Study information: There were acute and convalescent COVID-19 samples, and they came from the United States, Italy and Spain. Sources were T cells, B-cell-depleted T cells, or PBMCs; the material itself was cDNA or gDNA.

Germline values: CDR1 LGHDT, CDR2 YNNKEL (reference sequence). The V and J ends lost 4 bases and 2 bases, in that order; junction bases with no gene match: 4. This CDR3 spans 14 amino acids. The specimen sequenced was peripheral blood. The TCR sequence derives from a human donor in a cohort sampled during active COVID-19. The chain links TRBV3-1 (or the pseudogene TRBV3-2) to TRBJ2-7, with 8 nucleotides matching TRBD2. Here the CDR3 DNA reads TGTGCCAGCAGCCGGTCGGGAGGGACCTACGAGCAGTACTTC. Its protein product is CASSRSGGTYEQYF.